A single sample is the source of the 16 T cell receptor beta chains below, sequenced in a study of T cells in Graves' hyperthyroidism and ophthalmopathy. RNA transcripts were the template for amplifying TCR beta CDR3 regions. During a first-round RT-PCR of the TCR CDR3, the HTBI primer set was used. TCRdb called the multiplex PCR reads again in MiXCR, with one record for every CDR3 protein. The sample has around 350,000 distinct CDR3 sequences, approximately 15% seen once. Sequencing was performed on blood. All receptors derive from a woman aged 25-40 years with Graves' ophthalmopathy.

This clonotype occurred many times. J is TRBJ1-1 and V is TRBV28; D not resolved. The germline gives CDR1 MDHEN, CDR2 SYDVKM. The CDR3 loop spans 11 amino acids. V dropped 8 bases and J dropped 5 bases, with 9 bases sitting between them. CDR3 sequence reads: CASGRSTEAFF. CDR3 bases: TGTGCCAGCGGGCGGAGTACTGAAGCTTTCTTT.

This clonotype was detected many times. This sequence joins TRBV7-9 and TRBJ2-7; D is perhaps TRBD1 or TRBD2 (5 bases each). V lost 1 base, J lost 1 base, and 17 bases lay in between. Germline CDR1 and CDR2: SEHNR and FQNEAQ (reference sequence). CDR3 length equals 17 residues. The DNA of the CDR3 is TGTGCCAGCAGCTTAGTGGGAGCAGGGAGTGTATCCTACGAGCAGTACTTC. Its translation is CASSLVGAGSVSYEQYF.

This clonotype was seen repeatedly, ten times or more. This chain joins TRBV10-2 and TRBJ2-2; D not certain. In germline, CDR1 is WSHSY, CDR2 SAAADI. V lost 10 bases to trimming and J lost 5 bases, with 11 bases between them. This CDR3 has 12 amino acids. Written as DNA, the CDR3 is TGCGCCACCTATCTCGGGACCGGGGAGCTGTTTTTT. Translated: CATYLGTGELFF.

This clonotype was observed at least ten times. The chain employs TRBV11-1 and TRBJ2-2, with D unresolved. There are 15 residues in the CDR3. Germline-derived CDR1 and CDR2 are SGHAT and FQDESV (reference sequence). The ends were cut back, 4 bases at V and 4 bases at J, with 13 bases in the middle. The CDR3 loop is CASSYGPGPTGELFF. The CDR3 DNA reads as TGTGCCAGCAGCTACGGACCAGGACCCACCGGGGAGCTGTTTTTT.

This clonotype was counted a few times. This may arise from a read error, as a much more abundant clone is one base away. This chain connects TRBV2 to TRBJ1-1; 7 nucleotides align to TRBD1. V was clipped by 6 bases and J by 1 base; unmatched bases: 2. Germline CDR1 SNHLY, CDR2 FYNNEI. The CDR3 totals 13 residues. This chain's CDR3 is CASRGQQNTEAFF. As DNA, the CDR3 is TGTGCCAGCAGGGGACAGCAGAACACTGAAGCTTTCTTT.

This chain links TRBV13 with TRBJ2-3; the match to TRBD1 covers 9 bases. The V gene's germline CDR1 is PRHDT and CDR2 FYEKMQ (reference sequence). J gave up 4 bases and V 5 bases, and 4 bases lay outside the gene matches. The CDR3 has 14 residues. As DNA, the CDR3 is TGTGCCAGCAGCCAACAGGGGGCCCCAGATACGCAGTATTTT. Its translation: CASSQQGAPDTQYF.

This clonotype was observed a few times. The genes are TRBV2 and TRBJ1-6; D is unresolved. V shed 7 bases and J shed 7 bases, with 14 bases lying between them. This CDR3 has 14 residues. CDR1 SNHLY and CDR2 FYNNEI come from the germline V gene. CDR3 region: CASTYRVLNSPLHF. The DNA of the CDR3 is TGTGCCAGCACGTACCGGGTCCTAAATTCACCCCTCCACTTT.

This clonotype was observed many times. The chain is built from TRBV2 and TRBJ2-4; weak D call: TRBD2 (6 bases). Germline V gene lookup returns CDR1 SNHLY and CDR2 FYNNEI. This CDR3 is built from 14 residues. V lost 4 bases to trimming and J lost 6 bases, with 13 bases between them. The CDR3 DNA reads TGTGCCAGCAGTGGTTGGGGGGATCCAAACATTCAGTACTTC. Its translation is CASSGWGDPNIQYF.

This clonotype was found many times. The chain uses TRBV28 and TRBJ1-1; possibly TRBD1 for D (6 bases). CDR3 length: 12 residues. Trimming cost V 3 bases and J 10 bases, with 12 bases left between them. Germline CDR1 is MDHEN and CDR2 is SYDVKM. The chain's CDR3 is CASSLMGAGAFF. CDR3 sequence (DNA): TGTGCCAGCAGTTTGATGGGGGCCGGAGCTTTCTTT.

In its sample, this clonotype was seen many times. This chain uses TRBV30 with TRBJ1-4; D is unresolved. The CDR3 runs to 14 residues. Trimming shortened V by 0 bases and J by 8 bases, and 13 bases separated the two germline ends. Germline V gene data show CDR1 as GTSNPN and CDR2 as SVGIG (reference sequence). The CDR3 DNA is TGTGCCTGGAGTGTACGGTGGACGAGGGAAAAACTGTTTTTT. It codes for CAWSVRWTREKLFF.

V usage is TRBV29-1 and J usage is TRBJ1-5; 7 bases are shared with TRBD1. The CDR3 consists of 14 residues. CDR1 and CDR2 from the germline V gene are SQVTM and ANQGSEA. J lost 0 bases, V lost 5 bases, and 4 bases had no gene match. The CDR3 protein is CSVPGTDSNQPQHF. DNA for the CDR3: TGCAGCGTTCCTGGGACAGATAGCAATCAGCCCCAGCATTTT.

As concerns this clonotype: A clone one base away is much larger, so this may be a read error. CDR3 sequence: CSAAGTEVLYEQHF. The CDR3 DNA reads TGCAGTGCAGCCGGGACGGAGGTTCTCTACGAGCAGCACTTC. This chain connects TRBV20-1 to TRBJ2-7; D assignment may be TRBD1 or TRBD2 (5 bases each). The CDR3 is 14 amino acids. CDR1 and CDR2 (germline): DFQATT, SNEGSKA (reference sequence).

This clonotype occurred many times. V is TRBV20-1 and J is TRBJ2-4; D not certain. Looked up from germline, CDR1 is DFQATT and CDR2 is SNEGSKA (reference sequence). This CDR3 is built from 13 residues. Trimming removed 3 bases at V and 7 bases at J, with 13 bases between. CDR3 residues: CSARVTGVNIQYF. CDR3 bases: TGCAGTGCTAGGGTAACTGGGGTCAACATTCAGTACTTC.

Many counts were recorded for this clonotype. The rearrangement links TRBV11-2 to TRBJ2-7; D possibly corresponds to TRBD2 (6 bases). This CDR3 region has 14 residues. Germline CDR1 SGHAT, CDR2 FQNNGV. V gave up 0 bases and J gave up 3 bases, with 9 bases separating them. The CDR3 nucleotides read TGTGCCAGCAGCTTAGAGGGAGGCAACTACGAGCAGTACTTC. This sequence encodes CASSLEGGNYEQYF.

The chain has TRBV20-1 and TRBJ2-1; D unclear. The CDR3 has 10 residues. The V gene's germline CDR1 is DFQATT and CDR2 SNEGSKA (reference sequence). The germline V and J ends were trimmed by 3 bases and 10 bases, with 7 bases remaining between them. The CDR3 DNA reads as TGCAGTGCTAGGAGCAGCGAGCAGTTCTTC. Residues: CSARSSEQFF.

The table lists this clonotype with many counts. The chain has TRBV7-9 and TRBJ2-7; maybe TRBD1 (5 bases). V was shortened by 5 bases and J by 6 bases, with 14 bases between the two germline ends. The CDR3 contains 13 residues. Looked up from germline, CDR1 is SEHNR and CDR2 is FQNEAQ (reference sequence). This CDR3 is CASSNIQGREQYF. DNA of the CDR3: TGTGCCAGCAGCAACATCCAGGGTCGCGAGCAGTACTTC.